A selection of T cell receptor beta chains follows, all from one sample in a study of blood T cell repertoires in COVID-19. Profiled with immunoSEQ multiplex PCR; TCRdb holds only in-frame clones, not every one. Of approximately 88,000 clones detected, around three quarters appear once; the ten largest clones hold 8% to 9%. The specimen was peripheral blood. All receptors derive from a man aged 45 to 65 who had recovered from COVID-19. CDR3s include the opening cysteine and the closing phenylalanine or tryptophan. Fields, in order: D gene, V gene, J gene, clone size, CDR3 DNA, CDR3 protein. A D gene is named only where the DNA matches it firmly. The listing skips clone size in some rows; elsewhere it reads once, few, many or a size class.

>.|TRBV9|TRBJ2-3|.
TGTGCCAGCAGCGCAGGGCCTGGCTCCCGGTATACAGGAACAGATACGCAGTATTTT
CASSAGPGSRYTGTDTQYF
>.|TRBV28|TRBJ1-2|once
TGTGCCAGCAGGTCACGGGGAGGGAATGGCTACACCTTC
CASRSRGGNGYTF
>TRBD1|TRBV30|TRBJ1-3|once
TGTGCCTGGAGAGCTACAGGGGGCAATGGAAACACCATATATTTT
CAWRATGGNGNTIYF
>.|TRBV18|TRBJ1-2|.
TGTGCCAGCTCACCATCACTCGCTAACTATGGCTACACCTTC
CASSPSLANYGYTF
>.|TRBV4-3|TRBJ2-3|.
TGCGCCAGCAGCCAAGGAGTCGGGTATAGCACAGATACGCAGTATTTT
CASSQGVGYSTDTQYF
>.|TRBV18|TRBJ2-7|.
TGTGCCAGCTCCCGCCAGGGGTTTGGCGAGCAGTACTTC
CASSRQGFGEQYF
>TRBD1|TRBV11-2|TRBJ2-7|.
TGTGCCAGCAGCATGGGACAGGCCATCTCCTACGAGCAGTACTTC
CASSMGQAISYEQYF
>TRBD1|TRBV3-1/TRBV3-2|TRBJ1-1|.
TGTGCCAGCAGCCGGACAGGAAACACTGAAGCTTTCTTT
CASSRTGNTEAFF
>TRBD1|TRBV7-3|TRBJ2-1|.
TGTGCCAGCAGCCCCTCAGGGGGGACAGGGCCCTACAATGAGCAGTTCTTC
CASSPSGGTGPYNEQFF
>.|TRBV20-1|TRBJ2-7|.
TGCAGTGCCCCGGGAGTGTACGAGCAGTACTTC
CSAPGVYEQYF
>TRBD1|TRBV3-1/TRBV3-2|TRBJ2-2|many
TGTGCCAGCAGCCGACAGGGCACCGGGGAGCTGTTTTTT
CASSRQGTGELFF
>.|TRBV3-1/TRBV3-2|TRBJ2-1|.
TGTGCCAGCAGCCGTCTCGGGGATATCAACTCCTACAATGAGCAGTTCTTC
CASSRLGDINSYNEQFF
>TRBD2|TRBV7-2|TRBJ2-7|.
TGTGCCAGCAGCTTTGAGATCGGGAGGGAGCAGTACTTC
CASSFEIGREQYF
>TRBD2|TRBV20-1|TRBJ2-3|.
TGCAGTGCTAGTGATAGCGGGGGGGGGACAGATACGCAGTATTTT
CSASDSGGGTDTQYF
>TRBD1|TRBV2|TRBJ1-1|.
TGTGCCAGCAGCCCACAGACAGGGCCTTTCTTT
CASSPQTGPFF
>TRBD2|TRBV12-3/TRBV12-4|TRBJ2-1|.
TGTGCCAGCACCCGAAGCGGGAGGGGTGAGCAGTTCTTC
CASTRSGRGEQFF
>TRBD1|TRBV27|TRBJ2-7|.
TGTGCCAGCAGACCTTCCCGACAGGGAACGGGCTACGAGCAGTACTTC
CASRPSRQGTGYEQYF
>.|TRBV10-3|TRBJ1-2|.
TGTGCCTTACTCAGGGAAGACTATGGCTACACCTTC
CALLREDYGYTF
>TRBD2|TRBV20-1|TRBJ2-5|.
TGCAGTGCTAGTGAGACTAGCGGGAGTGAGACCCAGTACTTC
CSASETSGSETQYF
>.|TRBV12-3/TRBV12-4|TRBJ2-2|.
TGTGCCAGCAGTTTCCTCAGTCTGGGGGAGCTGTTTTTT
CASSFLSLGELFF
>.|TRBV5-6|TRBJ1-2|.
TGTGCCAGCAGCTTGACAGACTATGGCTACACCTTC
CASSLTDYGYTF
>.|TRBV15|TRBJ1-4|.
TGTGCCACCAGCAGAGATCAGAGGGTTGGGGAAAAACTGTTTTTT
CATSRDQRVGEKLFF
>.|TRBV6-5|TRBJ1-2|.
TGTGCCAGCAGAGAGACAGTTAACTATGGCTACACCTTC
CASRETVNYGYTF